This TCR beta chain derives from a study of blood T cell repertoires in COVID-19. The repertoire was sequenced with immunoSEQ multiplex PCR; TCRdb's copy has only in-frame clones and lacks some. The profile shows roughly 150,000 clones, approximately 80% of them singletons. Sequenced input: PBMCs or T cells enriched from blood (not recorded which). The sequence was collected from a woman younger than 30 who had been exposed to COVID-19.

The CDR3 spells CASSQGVSYEQYF. Written as DNA, the CDR3 is TGCGCCAGCAGCCAAGGAGTATCCTACGAGCAGTACTTC. This chain links TRBV4-1 with TRBJ2-7, with D unclear. The CDR3 runs 13 residues. V was pared by 1 base and J by 1 base, with 5 bases between. Looked up from germline, CDR1 is MGHRA and CDR2 is YSYEKL.